These T cell receptor beta chains were read from a single sample in a study of spatial heterogeneity in lung cancer. A single record per CDR3 protein comes from TCRdb applying MiXCR to the 5' RACE reads. There are 85,000 to 100,000 distinct CDR3 sequences in the sample; 15% to 20% occur only once, and 21% lies in the top ten. Sequenced material: PBMCs, taken at follow-up. All receptors come from a male donor with early-stage non-small cell lung cancer. Both conserved end residues are part of each CDR3. A D gene is named only where the DNA matches it firmly. Clone size is stated in some rows and not others, as once, few, many or a class when expanded.

TRBJ2-1 | TRBV7-9 | NA | NA | TGTGCCAGCAGCTCCAACCTTAATGAGCAGTTCTTC | CASSSNLNEQFF
TRBJ2-2 | TRBV12-3/TRBV12-4 | NA | NA | TGTGCCAGCAGACTGACCGGGGAGCTGTTTTTT | CASRLTGELFF
TRBJ1-5 | TRBV4-2 | NA | few | TGTGTCAGCAGCCAAGATATAGCGGGATATAGCAATCAGCCCCAGCATTTT | CVSSQDIAGYSNQPQHF
TRBJ1-1 | TRBV4-1 | NA | NA | TGCGCCAGCAGCCCGGGACTAGCGGGAGGCTACACTGAAGCTTTCTTT | CASSPGLAGGYTEAFF
TRBJ1-3 | TRBV30 | NA | NA | TGTGCCTGGAGTGAAGGGGGCTCTGGAAACACCATATATTTT | CAWSEGGSGNTIYF
TRBJ2-7 | TRBV28 | TRBD1 | NA | TGTGCCAGCAGGCCTAGGGGGACAGGGGGCTTCGGAGGCGAGCAGTACTTC | CASRPRGTGGFGGEQYF
TRBJ2-1 | TRBV5-1 | NA | many | TGCGCCAGCAGCTTGGGGTCGGGAAATAATGAGCAGTTCTTC | CASSLGSGNNEQFF
TRBJ2-1 | TRBV4-2 | TRBD2 | few | TGTGCCAGCAGCCAAGAGGCTAGCGGGGGAGATCGGGAGCAGTTCTTC | CASSQEASGGDREQFF
TRBJ2-7 | TRBV11-2 | NA | few | TGTGCCAGCAGCTTAGATCGCGGATTCGAGCAGTACTTC | CASSLDRGFEQYF
TRBJ2-5 | TRBV20-1 | TRBD2 | NA | TGCAGTGCTAGAACTAGCGGGAGAGGAGAGACCCAGTACTTC | CSARTSGRGETQYF
TRBJ2-7 | TRBV7-2 | NA | many | TGTGCCAGCAGCACCGGGCCCGAGCAGTACTTC | CASSTGPEQYF
TRBJ2-5 | TRBV7-2 | NA | few | TGTGCCAGCAGCTTACCTCCTAGGGGAGAGACCCAGTACTTC | CASSLPPRGETQYF
TRBJ1-6 | TRBV6-5 | NA | many | TGTGCCAGCAGACCGGGGAACAGAGGGAATTCACCCCTCCACTTT | CASRPGNRGNSPLHF
TRBJ2-7 | TRBV6-5 | TRBD1 | NA | TGTGCCAGCAGTTACACCGACAGGGGAGCAAACTACGAGCAGTACTTC | CASSYTDRGANYEQYF
TRBJ2-1 | TRBV10-3 | NA | few | TGTGCCATCAGTGAGAGCAGCGGGCCGAGCTCCTACAATGAGCAGTTCTTC | CAISESSGPSSYNEQFF
TRBJ2-2 | TRBV4-3 | TRBD2 | NA | TGCGCCAGCAGCCGGACACACGGGGGGATGGAAACCGGGGAGCTGTTTTTT | CASSRTHGGMETGELFF
TRBJ1-1 | TRBV3-1 | TRBD1 | NA | TGTGCCAGCAGCCGCGGGACAGGGGGGGTTACTGAAGCTTTCTTT | CASSRGTGGVTEAFF
TRBJ1-2 | TRBV7-2 | NA | NA | TGTGCCAGCAGCTTAGGGACGGACTATGGCTACACCTTC | CASSLGTDYGYTF
TRBJ1-6 | TRBV18 | NA | NA | TGTGCCAGCTCACCAGGGGCGCGGAATTCACCCCTCCACTTT | CASSPGARNSPLHF
TRBJ2-1 | TRBV3-1 | TRBD2 | few | TGTGCCAGCAAGCGGGAGCCATACAATGAGCAGTTCTTC | CASKREPYNEQFF
TRBJ2-1 | TRBV2 | TRBD2 | NA | TGTGCCAGCCGGGGACTAGCGGGAGGCGCCCAGTTCTTC | CASRGLAGGAQFF
TRBJ2-5 | TRBV11-2 | NA | few | TGTGCCAGCAGCCTCGGTGCCACTGAAGAGACCCAGTACTTC | CASSLGATEETQYF
TRBJ2-7 | TRBV20-1 | NA | NA | TGCAGTGCTAGAGGCCCATCCAAAGCACCAGAGGGGTTCGAGCAGTACTTC | CSARGPSKAPEGFEQYF
TRBJ2-6 | TRBV7-6 | NA | NA | TGTGCCAGCAGCTCCCCTTTGAGGGGATCTGGGGCCAACGTCCTGACTTTC | CASSSPLRGSGANVLTF
TRBJ2-2 | TRBV9 | NA | few | TGTGCCAGCAGCGTAGGGCAATTACAGACCGGGGAGCTGTTTTTT | CASSVGQLQTGELFF
TRBJ2-1 | TRBV7-2 | TRBD2 | few | TGTGCCAGCAGCTCCGATACGGGACTAGTGAACAATGAGCAGTTCTTC | CASSSDTGLVNNEQFF
TRBJ1-4 | TRBV7-2 | TRBD1 | few | TGTGCCAGCAGCCGTGACAGGGGCGACAAAAAACTGTTTTTT | CASSRDRGDKKLFF
TRBJ2-2 | TRBV7-2 | NA | few | TGTGCCAGCAGCTCATTGTTGGGGGCGTTAGTCGGGGAGCTGTTTTTT | CASSSLLGALVGELFF
TRBJ2-7 | TRBV7-8 | TRBD2 | few | TGTGCCAGCAGCAGACTAGCGGGATCCTACGAGCAGTACTTC | CASSRLAGSYEQYF
TRBJ1-5 | TRBV10-3 | NA | NA | TGTGCCATCAGTGCAGGGCTCGGTCAGCCCCAGCATTTT | CAISAGLGQPQHF
TRBJ2-1 | TRBV3-1 | TRBD2 | NA | TGTGCCAGCAGCCAAGATAAGGGACTAGCGGGGGGGAATGAGCAGTTCTTC | CASSQDKGLAGGNEQFF
TRBJ1-1 | TRBV11-2 | NA | many | TGTGCCAGCAGCAGCCAGGCAGGGAAGAACACTGAAGCTTTCTTT | CASSSQAGKNTEAFF
TRBJ1-3 | TRBV20-1 | TRBD1 | few | TGCAGTGCTAGACCGACAGGGCGGCTCAACGCCATATATTTT | CSARPTGRLNAIYF
TRBJ2-5 | TRBV24-1 | TRBD2 | few | TGTGCCACCAGTGATCTAGCGGGAGCTTCCCAAGAGACCCAGTACTTC | CATSDLAGASQETQYF
TRBJ2-4 | TRBV9 | NA | NA | TGTGCCAGCAGCGCCGGAGGGACAATCAAAAACATTCAGTACTTC | CASSAGGTIKNIQYF
TRBJ1-2 | TRBV6-2/TRBV6-3 | NA | many | TGTGCCAGCCGTGACGGTAACTATGGCTACACCTTC | CASRDGNYGYTF
TRBJ1-1 | TRBV5-1 | NA | NA | TGCGCCAGCAGCTTGGGGCAGGACGGTGAAGCTTTCTTT | CASSLGQDGEAFF
TRBJ1-1 | TRBV3-1 | NA | NA | TGTGCCAGCAGCCCGAGTGAGGGGAAGCTCGACTTT | CASSPSEGKLDF
TRBJ2-5 | TRBV2 | TRBD1 | few | TGTGCCAGCGGGACAGAAAAGACCCAGTACTTC | CASGTEKTQYF
TRBJ1-2 | TRBV6-6 | TRBD1 | NA | TGTGCCAGCAACCACGGACAGGGCTATGGCTACACCTTC | CASNHGQGYGYTF
TRBJ2-1 | TRBV6-5 | TRBD1 | NA | TGTGCCAGCAGTAACACAGGGGGTCCCTACAATGAGCAGTTCTTC | CASSNTGGPYNEQFF
TRBJ2-3 | TRBV7-8 | NA | few | TGTGCCAGCAGCTTAGCGGAGGTCGACCACCGGGGGCAGTATTTT | CASSLAEVDHRGQYF
TRBJ2-3 | TRBV29-1 | NA | NA | TGCAGCGGAGCCTCGGATACGCAGTATTTT | CSGASDTQYF
TRBJ2-7 | TRBV12-3/TRBV12-4 | NA | NA | TGTGCCAGCAGTTTAGCCAGGCCCGACTACGAGCAGTACTTC | CASSLARPDYEQYF